This T cell receptor (beta chain) was sequenced for a study of CD8 T cells in ankylosing spondylitis. Overall study results and limits: Seven to nine highly homologous variants formed a TCR beta motif that appeared characteristic of ankylosing spondylitis blood. Disease-linked clones reportedly showed significant enrichment in matched ankylosing spondylitis synovial fluid. A number of the motif variants had already been described in reactive arthritis synovial fluid and blood.

The ends were cut back, 6 bases at V and 4 bases at J, with 13 bases in the middle. Germline assignment: CDR1 MNHEY and CDR2 SVGEGT. The CDR3 sequence is 14 residues long. As for this clonotype: The target antigen is unknown.

In making TCR beta libraries, quantitative 5'-RACE with molecular barcodes was used. TCRdb re-derived calls from the 5' RACE reads in MiXCR, one entry per CDR3 protein. Among around 140,000 distinct CDR3 sequences, approximately 17% were seen once, and the ten largest hold roughly a third. This TCR was sampled from a male donor with ankylosing spondylitis. The sample was blood, either unsorted or a sorted T cell fraction (not recorded which). The gene calls are TRBV6-2 or TRBV6-3 and TRBJ1-5; D might be TRBD1 (5 bases). Here the CDR3 DNA reads TGTGCCAGCAGCCTACAGGTGGGAAATCAGCCCCAGCATTTT. Its translation is CASSLQVGNQPQHF.